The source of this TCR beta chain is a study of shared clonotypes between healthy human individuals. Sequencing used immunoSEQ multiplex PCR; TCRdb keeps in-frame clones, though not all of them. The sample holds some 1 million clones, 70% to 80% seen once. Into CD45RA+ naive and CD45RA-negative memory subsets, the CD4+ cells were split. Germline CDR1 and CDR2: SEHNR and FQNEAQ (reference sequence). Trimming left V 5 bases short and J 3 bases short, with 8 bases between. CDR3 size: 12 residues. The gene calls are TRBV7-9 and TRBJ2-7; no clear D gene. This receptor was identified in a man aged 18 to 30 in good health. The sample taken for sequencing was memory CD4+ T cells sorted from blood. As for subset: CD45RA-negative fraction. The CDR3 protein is CASSDTGYEQYF. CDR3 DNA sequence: TGTGCCAGCAGCGACACGGGCTACGAGCAGTACTTC. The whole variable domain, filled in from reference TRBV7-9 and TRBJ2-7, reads DTGVSQNPRHKITKRGQNVTFRCDPISEHNRLYWYRQTLGQGPEFLTYFQNEAQLEKSRLLSDRFSAERPKGSFSTLEIQRTEQGDSAMYLCASSDTGYEQYFGPGTRLTVT.